The 8 T cell receptor beta chains presented below share a single source sample, sequenced in a study of CD8+CD57+ T cells in acquired aplastic anemia. Both TCR beta VDJ combination and CDR3 sequence profiling were carried out. Genomic DNA was the template for this profiling. TCRdb reanalysed the reads using MiXCR and keeps one entry per CDR3 protein. The sample carries 150,000 to 200,000 distinct CDR3 sequences, around 48% recorded once. The authors sequenced patients whose flow cytometry had shown CD8+CD57+ cell expansion. The sequencing input was sorted CD4+, CD8+, or CD8+CD57+ T cells (not recorded which) from PBMCs. The receptors here all came from a human donor with aplastic anemia.

This clonotype was seen ten or more times. V is TRBV7-8 and J is TRBJ2-3, with TRBD2 matching over 8 bases. The CDR3 is 16 amino acids. The V gene's germline CDR1 is SGHVS and CDR2 FQNEAQ. V lost 3 bases and J lost 7; bases outside the gene matches: 12. As DNA, the CDR3 is TGTGCCAGCAGCTTCCCGGGTAGCGGGAAGTTCCATACGCAGTATTTT. Protein sequence: CASSFPGSGKFHTQYF.

This clonotype has at least ten counts. The chain is built from TRBV9 and TRBJ1-1; D is undetermined. Per the germline V gene, CDR1 is SGDLS and CDR2 is YYNGEE. With 0 bases removed from V and 2 bases from J, the gap between germline ends came to 5 bases. The CDR3 sequence is 13 residues long. The CDR3 bases are TGTGCCAGCAGCGTAGGAACTAACACTGAAGCTTTCTTT. It specifies CASSVGTNTEAFF.

The chain has TRBV6-4 and TRBJ2-4, with 9 bases identical to TRBD1. Trimming at V came to 1 base and at J to 8 bases, leaving 12 bases not matched to a gene. This CDR3 spans 17 amino acids. The germline V gene has CDR1 MRHNA and CDR2 SNTAGT. The CDR3 region is CASSDYKQGAGWHIQYF. CDR3 bases: TGTGCCAGCAGTGACTATAAACAGGGGGCGGGATGGCACATTCAGTACTTC.

Comment on this clonotype: A clone one base away is much larger, so this may be a read error. The chain combines TRBV5-1 with TRBJ2-2; the D is unclear. V shed 5 bases and J shed 0 bases, with 8 bases lying between them. The CDR3 is 14 residues long. Germline V CDR1 and CDR2: SGHRS, YFSETQ. The CDR3 here is CASSPVTNTGELFF. In DNA form, the CDR3 reads TGCGCCAGCAGTCCGGTTACGAACACCGGGGAGCTGTTTTTT.

Of note for this clonotype: Possible read error: a much larger clone is one base away. Because the CDR3 is missing its conserved closing phenylalanine or tryptophan, this is likely a read error. The chain carries TRBV20-1 and TRBJ1-2, with D perhaps TRBD1 (6 bases). V was shortened by 0 bases and J by 5 bases, with 13 bases between the two germline ends. The CDR3 has 14 amino acids. Germline lookup yields CDR1 DFQATT and CDR2 SNEGSKA (reference sequence). CDR3 DNA sequence: TGCAGTGCTAGAGATATCGGACAGATTTATGGCTACACCCTC. Its protein is CSARDIGQIYGYTL.

The chain employs TRBV6-5 and TRBJ2-7; possibly TRBD1 for D (7 bases). Germline V gene data show CDR1 as MNHEY and CDR2 as SVGAGI. The germline V and J ends were trimmed by 4 bases and 6 bases, with 22 bases remaining between them. The CDR3 has 16 amino acids. The CDR3 coding sequence is TGTGCCAGCAGTTTGGACCGGGGCAGGGGGGCTCGCGAGCAGTACTTC. Its protein product is CASSLDRGRGAREQYF.

This clonotype came up many times. V and J are TRBV20-1 and TRBJ2-5; D gene uncertain. CDR1 and CDR2 (germline): DFQATT, SNEGSKA (reference sequence). The CDR3 has 11 amino acids. Trimming took 2 bases from V and 5 from J, leaving 6 bases between them. As DNA, the CDR3 is TGCAGTGCTAGAACTGTTGAGACCCAGTACTTC. The encoded protein is CSARTVETQYF.

The rearrangement links TRBV11-3 to TRBJ2-6; 7 bases are a match to TRBD1. The CDR3 contains 15 residues. V lost 4 bases and J lost 2; bases outside the gene matches: 2. Germline CDR1 is SGHNT and CDR2 is YENEEA. The CDR3 DNA sequence: TGTGCCAGCAGCTCCCAGGGGGCTGGGGCCAACGTCCTGACTTTC. Its protein is CASSSQGAGANVLTF. Together with reference TRBV11-3 and TRBJ2-6, the CDR3 gives the full variable domain: EAGVVQSPRYKIIEKKQPVAFWCNPISGHNTLYWYLQNLGQGPELLIRYENEEAVDDSQLPKDRFSAERLKGVDSTLKIQPAELGDSAVYLCASSSQGAGANVLTFGAGSRLTVL.